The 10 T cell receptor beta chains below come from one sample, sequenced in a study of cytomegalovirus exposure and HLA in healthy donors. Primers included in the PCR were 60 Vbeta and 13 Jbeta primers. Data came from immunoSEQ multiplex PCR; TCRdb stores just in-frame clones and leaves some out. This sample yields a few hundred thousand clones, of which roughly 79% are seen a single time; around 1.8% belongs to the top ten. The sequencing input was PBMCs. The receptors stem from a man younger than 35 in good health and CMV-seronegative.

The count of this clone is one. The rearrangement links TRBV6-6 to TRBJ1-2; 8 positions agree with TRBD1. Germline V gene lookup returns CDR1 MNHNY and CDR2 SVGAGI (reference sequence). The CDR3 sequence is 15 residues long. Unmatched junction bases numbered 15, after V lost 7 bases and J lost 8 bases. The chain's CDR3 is CASTLRTGQLYGYTF. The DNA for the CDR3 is TGTGCCAGCACTCTAAGGACAGGGCAGCTTTACGGCTACACCTTC.

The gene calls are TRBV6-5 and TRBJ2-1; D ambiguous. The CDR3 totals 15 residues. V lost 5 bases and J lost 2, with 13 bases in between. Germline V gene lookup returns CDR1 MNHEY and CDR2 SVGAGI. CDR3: CASSQTPVAYNEQFF. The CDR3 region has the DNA TGTGCCAGCAGTCAAACCCCCGTAGCCTACAATGAGCAGTTCTTC.

As DNA, the CDR3 is TGTGCCATCAGGGGGACAGGCGACCAAGAGACCCAGTACTTC. It specifies CAIRGTGDQETQYF. The chain uses TRBV10-3 and TRBJ2-5; the match to TRBD1 covers 8 bases. This CDR3 region has 14 residues. CDR1 and CDR2 (germline): ENHRY, SYGVKD. The V and J ends lost 6 bases and 0 bases, in that order; junction bases with no gene match: 3.

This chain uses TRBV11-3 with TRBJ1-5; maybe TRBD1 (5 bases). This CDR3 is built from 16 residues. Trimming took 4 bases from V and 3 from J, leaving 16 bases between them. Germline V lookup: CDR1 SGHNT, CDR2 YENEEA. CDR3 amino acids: CASSYPGGATNQPQHF. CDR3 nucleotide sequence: TGTGCCAGCAGCTACCCGGGAGGGGCGACCAATCAGCCCCAGCATTTT.

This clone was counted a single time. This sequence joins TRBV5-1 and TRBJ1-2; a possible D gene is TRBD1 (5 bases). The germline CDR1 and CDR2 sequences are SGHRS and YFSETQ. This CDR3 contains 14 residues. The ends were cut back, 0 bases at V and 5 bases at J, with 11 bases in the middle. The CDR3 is CASSLAVTVYGYTF. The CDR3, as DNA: TGCGCCAGCAGCTTGGCAGTGACAGTTTATGGCTACACCTTC.

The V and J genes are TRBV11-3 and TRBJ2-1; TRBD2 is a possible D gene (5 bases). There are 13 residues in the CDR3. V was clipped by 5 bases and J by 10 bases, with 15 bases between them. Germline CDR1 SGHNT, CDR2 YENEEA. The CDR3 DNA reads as TGTGCCAGCAGCCCCGGGATTGGCGGAGAGCAGTTCTTC. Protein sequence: CASSPGIGGEQFF.

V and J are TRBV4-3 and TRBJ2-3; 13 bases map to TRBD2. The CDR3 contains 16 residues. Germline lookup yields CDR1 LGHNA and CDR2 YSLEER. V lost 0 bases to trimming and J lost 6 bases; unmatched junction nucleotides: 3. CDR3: CASSQDLTSGGDTQYF. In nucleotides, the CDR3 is TGCGCCAGCAGCCAAGATTTGACTAGCGGGGGGGATACGCAGTATTTT.

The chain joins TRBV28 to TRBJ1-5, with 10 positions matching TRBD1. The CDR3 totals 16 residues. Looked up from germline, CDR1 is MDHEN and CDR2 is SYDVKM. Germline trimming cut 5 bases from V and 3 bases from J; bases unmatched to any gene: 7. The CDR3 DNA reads TGTGCCAGCAGTGACCGGGACAGGGGTCTCAATCAGCCCCAGCATTTT. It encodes CASSDRDRGLNQPQHF.

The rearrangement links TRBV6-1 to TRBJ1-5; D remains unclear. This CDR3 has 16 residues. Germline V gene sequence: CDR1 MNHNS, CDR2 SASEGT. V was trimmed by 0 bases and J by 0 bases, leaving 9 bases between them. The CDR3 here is CASSEATVYSNQPQHF. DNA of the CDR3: TGTGCCAGCAGTGAAGCAACAGTTTATAGCAATCAGCCCCAGCATTTT.

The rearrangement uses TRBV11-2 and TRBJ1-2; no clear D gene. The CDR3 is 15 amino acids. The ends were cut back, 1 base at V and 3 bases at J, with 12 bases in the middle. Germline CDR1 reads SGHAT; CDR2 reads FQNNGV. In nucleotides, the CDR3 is TGTGCCAGCAGCTTAGGGACGGGAGCTTACTATGGCTACACCTTC. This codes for CASSLGTGAYYGYTF.